This TCR beta chain was documented in a study of response to subunit inactivated influenza vaccine. TCRdb fed the RT-PCR reads into MiXCR, producing one record per CDR3 protein. The repertoire holds about half a million distinct CDR3 sequences, with roughly 25% as singletons. With 3 bases removed from V and 4 bases from J, the gap between germline ends came to 13 bases. There are 14 residues in the CDR3. Germline lookup yields CDR1 DFQATT and CDR2 SNEGSKA (reference sequence). The rearrangement joins TRBV20-1 to TRBJ1-5; possible D gene TRBD1, 5 bases. The material sequenced was CD4+ T cells sorted from PBMCs, taken approximately 5 days after vaccination. The clonotype originates from a man aged 45-65 years who received an inactivated influenza vaccine. CDR3 sequence: CSASYQGRNQPQHF. As DNA, the CDR3 is TGCAGTGCTAGTTACCAGGGAAGGAATCAGCCCCAGCATTTT.